The clone carrying this T cell receptor beta chain was recorded at least ten times. The record originates from a study of read filtering for tumor transcriptome and immune sequencing. The library was built from around 0.4 ug RNA with molecular barcoded adaptors for alpha/delta and beta/gamma chains. TCRdb independently ran MiXCR on the reads; one entry per CDR3 protein. This table holds approximately 140,000 distinct CDR3 sequences, about 13% found once. CDR3 length equals 15 residues. The germline V gene encodes CDR1 MNHEY and CDR2 SMNVEV (reference sequence). Trimming at V came to 6 bases and at J to 0 bases, leaving 6 bases not matched to a gene.

Specimen: a population of CD138-negative cells sorted from bone marrow. The origin of this receptor is a donor at least 40 years old with multiple myeloma. This chain uses TRBV27 with TRBJ2-3, with 7 bases matching TRBD2. The CDR3 spells CASRRLALSTDTQYF. CDR3 sequence (DNA): TGTGCCAGCAGGCGACTAGCACTTAGCACAGATACGCAGTATTTT.